A single sample is the source of the 22 T cell receptor beta chains below, sequenced in a study of cytomegalovirus exposure and HLA in healthy donors. PCR employed 60 Vbeta and 13 Jbeta primers. Sequencing used immunoSEQ multiplex PCR; TCRdb keeps in-frame clones, though not all of them. The data contain approximately 300,000 clones, 80% of them seen just once; the ten biggest clones take up about 0.29%. The source material was PBMCs. The receptors originated from a girl aged 2-10 years in good health and CMV-seronegative.

The chain couples TRBV29-1 to TRBJ2-1; 11 bases align to TRBD1. This CDR3 has 13 residues. Germline values: CDR1 SQVTM, CDR2 ANQGSEA. With 7 bases clipped from V and 9 bases from J, the junction kept 8 bases outside the gene matches. Here the CDR3 DNA reads TGCAGCGGTAGGGGGGGACAGGGGGGTGAGCAGTTCTTC. Encoded protein: CSGRGGQGGEQFF.

The chain has TRBV10-3 and TRBJ2-7; TRBD2 matches at 7 bases. This CDR3 is 12 amino acids long. The J segment lost 5 bases and the V segment lost 7 bases, leaving 5 bases of the junction unmatched. The germline V gene encodes CDR1 ENHRY and CDR2 SYGVKD. In DNA, the CDR3 is TGTGCCATCAACGGAGGGAGGGACGAGCAGTACTTC. Its translation: CAINGGRDEQYF.

The V call is TRBV9, the J call TRBJ1-6; D call uncertain. Germline V gene lookup returns CDR1 SGDLS and CDR2 YYNGEE. CDR3 length: 15 residues. V gave up 1 base and J gave up 6 bases, with 11 bases separating them. The CDR3 bases are TGTGCCAGCAGCGTAAATAGAGAGCGTAATTCACCCCTCCACTTT. This sequence encodes CASSVNRERNSPLHF.

This sequence joins TRBV6-1 and TRBJ1-1, with D unclear. Germline V gives CDR1 MNHNS, CDR2 SASEGT. CDR3 length: 12 amino acids. Trimming took off 8 bases at V and 6 bases at J, with 13 bases between the two ends. The CDR3 protein is CASGWSTSEAFF. CDR3 DNA sequence: TGTGCCAGCGGTTGGAGCACCTCTGAAGCTTTCTTT.

The rearrangement uses TRBV28 and TRBJ2-7; 10 positions agree with TRBD1. This CDR3 region has 14 residues. Trimming at V came to 5 bases and at J to 4 bases, leaving 5 bases not matched to a gene. CDR1 and CDR2 from the germline V gene are MDHEN and SYDVKM. The CDR3 sequence is CASSKPGQGYEQYF. The CDR3 DNA reads TGTGCCAGCAGTAAACCGGGACAGGGGTACGAGCAGTACTTC.

V is TRBV25-1 and J is TRBJ2-5, with D unclear. The CDR3 covers 15 residues. Germline V lookup: CDR1 MGHDK, CDR2 SYGVNS. Trimming took off 1 base at V and 4 bases at J, with 13 bases between the two ends. This chain's CDR3 is CASSEWRAERETQYF. The CDR3 DNA sequence: TGTGCCAGCAGTGAATGGCGAGCCGAGCGAGAGACCCAGTACTTC.

J is TRBJ1-1 and V is TRBV5-1; D unresolved. This CDR3 has 16 amino acids. Germline V gene sequence: CDR1 SGHRS, CDR2 YFSETQ. Trimming pared 0 bases from V and 0 bases from J, leaving 12 bases between. For the CDR3, the DNA is TGCGCCAGCAGCTTGGCTCAGGCCTACTTGAACACTGAAGCTTTCTTT. It yields the protein CASSLAQAYLNTEAFF.

V gene TRBV10-3 combines with J gene TRBJ2-1; a weak D match, TRBD1 (6 bases). Trimming removed 9 bases from V and 5 bases from J, with 11 bases in between. CDR1 is ENHRY, CDR2 SYGVKD, per germline. This CDR3 is 12 amino acids long. The CDR3 protein is CAIAGVDNEQFF. CDR3 bases: TGTGCCATAGCAGGGGTGGACAATGAGCAGTTCTTC.

J is TRBJ1-6 and V is TRBV6-6, with 9 nucleotides matching TRBD1. V lost 11 bases to trimming and J lost 9 bases; unmatched junction nucleotides: 11. CDR1 MNHNY and CDR2 SVGAGI come from the germline V gene (reference sequence). The CDR3 length is 14 residues. CDR3 sequence reads: CAWIPGTGLSPLHF. CDR3 DNA: TGTGCCTGGATCCCCGGGACAGGGCTTTCACCCCTCCACTTT.

The chain employs TRBV7-9 and TRBJ2-2; TRBD1 aligns across 7 bases. V lost 5 bases to trimming and J lost 4 bases; unmatched junction nucleotides: 4. The V gene's germline CDR1 is SEHNR and CDR2 FQNEAQ (reference sequence). The CDR3 loop spans 14 amino acids. The CDR3 DNA is TGTGCCAGCAGCCCAAACAGGGGCACCGGGGAGCTGTTTTTT. The encoded protein is CASSPNRGTGELFF.

This clone was picked up one time. The chain links TRBV4-1 to TRBJ2-7, with 11 bases matching TRBD1. CDR3 length equals 14 residues. V shed 8 bases, J shed 4 bases, and the junction held 7 bases outside the gene matches. Germline assignment: CDR1 MGHRA and CDR2 YSYEKL. CDR3 in DNA: TGCGCCAGCGCTACGGACAGGGGGCGGTACGAGCAGTACTTC. Its protein is CASATDRGRYEQYF.

DNA of the CDR3: TGTGCCAGCAGTGGCAGGGTCCGGTACGGAAACACCATATATTTT. It codes for CASSGRVRYGNTIYF. The chain recombines TRBV2 with TRBJ1-3; D perhaps matches TRBD1 (5 bases). V gave up 4 bases and J gave up 4 bases, with 14 bases separating them. This CDR3 has 15 amino acids. The germline gives CDR1 SNHLY, CDR2 FYNNEI.

The rearrangement links TRBV7-9 to TRBJ2-7; 8 bases line up with TRBD2. CDR1 and CDR2 from the germline V gene are SEHNR and FQNEAQ (reference sequence). CDR3 size: 15 residues. With 2 bases clipped from V and 2 bases from J, the junction kept 5 bases outside the gene matches. The CDR3 bases are TGTGCCAGCAGCTTATTAGCGGGGCGGCCCTACGAGCAGTACTTC. Translating it yields CASSLLAGRPYEQYF.

DNA of the CDR3: TGTGCCAGCAGCCAATCCTTGACAGGGGAATATTCCATGAACACTGAAGCTTTCTTT. It yields the protein CASSQSLTGEYSMNTEAFF. This chain joins TRBV16 and TRBJ1-1; 8 nucleotides agree with TRBD1. The CDR3 is made up of 19 amino acids. Germline V gives CDR1 KGHSY, CDR2 FQNENV. With V trimmed by 0 bases and J by 0 bases, 12 bases remained unmatched.

A remark on this clone: Other DNA sequences in the same sample also yield this CDR3. The V and J genes are TRBV5-6 and TRBJ2-3, with TRBD1 identical over 9 bases. CDR1 is SGHDT, CDR2 YYEEEE, per germline. Trimming removed 0 bases from V and 6 bases from J; junction bases left unmatched: 8. There are 16 residues in the CDR3. The CDR3 DNA is TGTGCCAGCAGCTTGGTGCCGGGACAGGGAACGGATACGCAGTATTTT. Protein: CASSLVPGQGTDTQYF.

J is TRBJ2-3 and V is TRBV4-1, with TRBD2 matching over 8 bases. V was pared by 2 bases and J by 3 bases, with 10 bases of the junction left unmatched. This CDR3 region has 17 residues. The germline gives CDR1 MGHRA, CDR2 YSYEKL. The CDR3 region has the DNA TGCGCCAGCAGCCAATGGCTAGCGGGTACGAGAACAGATACGCAGTATTTT. Its translation: CASSQWLAGTRTDTQYF.

V gene TRBV18 combines with J gene TRBJ1-1, with TRBD1 as a possible D gene (5 bases). Deletions cut 4 bases from V and 1 base from J, with 16 bases between. The CDR3 extends over 16 amino acids. Germline lookup yields CDR1 KGHSH and CDR2 LQKENI. This CDR3 reads CASSRGGDLRNTEAFF. Here the CDR3 DNA reads TGTGCCAGCTCACGGGGGGGGGATCTAAGGAACACTGAAGCTTTCTTT.

The chain couples TRBV5-7 to TRBJ1-6, with a possible D match to TRBD1 (5 bases). TRBV5-7 is an ORF for which the function is uncertain. V was shortened by 6 bases and J by 5 bases, with 24 bases between the two germline ends. The CDR3 sequence is 18 residues long. In DNA, the CDR3 is TGTGCCAGCATCAGTCAAAGGGGCTTATTATCCCATAATTCACCCCTCCACTTT. It encodes CASISQRGLLSHNSPLHF.

V is TRBV11-2 and J is TRBJ2-1; 7 nucleotides match TRBD2. Germline CDR1 reads SGHAT; CDR2 reads FQNNGV. V dropped 5 bases and J dropped 1; count of bases not matched to a gene: 5. The CDR3 covers 15 residues. This chain's CDR3 is CASSRAGMSYNEQFF. CDR3 nucleotide sequence: TGTGCCAGCAGCCGAGCGGGGATGTCCTACAATGAGCAGTTCTTC.

The chain carries TRBV5-4 and TRBJ1-2; 9 bases agree with TRBD1. CDR1 and CDR2 from the germline V gene are SGHNT and YYREEE (reference sequence). The CDR3 has 13 amino acids. The V and J ends lost 5 bases and 11 bases, in that order; junction bases with no gene match: 10. The DNA of the CDR3 is TGTGCCAGCAGACAGGGGGCGGAACAAGCTTACACCTTC. Its translation: CASRQGAEQAYTF.

This chain links TRBV27 with TRBJ2-1; the match to TRBD1 covers 7 bases. J was trimmed by 5 bases and V by 6 bases; bases with no gene match: 10. Germline V gene data show CDR1 as MNHEY and CDR2 as SMNVEV (reference sequence). The CDR3 has 15 residues. CDR3 in amino acids: CASSYRGPFDNEQFF. CDR3 in DNA: TGTGCCAGCAGCTATAGGGGGCCATTTGACAATGAGCAGTTCTTC.

This clone was detected only a few times. The rearrangement uses TRBV6-5 and TRBJ1-6; D unresolved. The germline V and J ends were trimmed by 6 bases and 15 bases, with 15 bases remaining between them. The CDR3 is 12 residues long. Germline CDR1 is MNHEY and CDR2 is SVGAGI. The CDR3 here is CASREQTGSLHF. CDR3 DNA: TGTGCCAGCAGGGAACAGACCGGGAGCCTCCACTTT.